The 5 T cell receptor beta chains below all came from one sample that was sequenced in a study of glioma-infiltrating T cells (dated by TCRdb to the mid-2010s). The instrument given in TCRdb is Illumina MiSeq. The iRepertoire nested amplicon-rescue multiplex PCR (arm-PCR) platform was used to amplify TCR alpha and beta CDR3 regions from RNA. Through fastp at Q25 and MiXCR, TCRdb rebuilt clones from the public reads, retaining in-frame beta chains. Rows merge per CDR3 protein into single entries with the most common DNA and genes. The sample table contains around 500 distinct CDR3 sequences; only one count was recorded for 40% to 65% of them. The ten largest account for 30% to 40% of the sample. Sequencing was done on a sample of glioma tissue, nonneoplastic brain tissue, or PBMCs (not recorded which). The source of these receptors is a human donor with low-grade glioma or glioblastoma, undergoing nonglioma brain surgery, or in good health (not recorded which).

This clonotype was picked up one time. The J gene is TRBJ2-1, the V gene TRBV6-2 or TRBV6-3, with 10 bases identical to TRBD1. Per germline, CDR1 MNHEY and CDR2 SVGEGT. The CDR3 covers 15 residues. V lost 6 bases, J lost 9 bases, and 11 bases stayed unmatched. The CDR3 sequence is CASSQDRGRVSEQFF. CDR3 nucleotides: TGTGCCAGCAGCCAAGACAGGGGGCGCGTCAGTGAGCAGTTCTTC.

V usage is TRBV20-1 and J usage is TRBJ2-3, with 7 nucleotides matching TRBD2. The CDR3 has 13 amino acids. V lost 5 bases to trimming and J lost 1 base; unmatched junction nucleotides: 3. CDR1 DFQATT and CDR2 SNEGSKA come from the germline V gene (reference sequence). CDR3 DNA sequence: TGCAGTGCTGGGGGGGGAGGCACAGATACGCAGTATTTT. Its translation: CSAGGGGTDTQYF.

The chain couples TRBV15 to TRBJ1-3; TRBD1 matches 8 bases. CDR3 length: 16 amino acids. Germline V CDR1 and CDR2: LNHNV, YYDKDF (reference sequence). CDR3 sequence reads: CAPSRGQVISGNTIYF. The CDR3 DNA is TGTGCACCAAGCAGGGGACAGGTAATCTCTGGAAACACCATATATTTT.

Sample share makes this clonotype hyperexpanded. The chain recombines TRBV20-1 with TRBJ2-3, with TRBD2 as a possible D gene (6 bases). Germline CDR1 and CDR2: DFQATT and SNEGSKA (reference sequence). V gave up 6 bases and J gave up 0 bases, with 13 bases separating them. CDR3 length: 14 amino acids. This chain's CDR3 is CSAPGGLSTDTQYF. The CDR3 DNA reads as TGCAGTGCCCCCGGGGGTCTCAGCACAGATACGCAGTATTTT.

Relative to its sample, this clonotype is large. V and J are TRBV20-1 and TRBJ2-5; 11 positions agree with TRBD2. V lost 0 bases and J lost 7; bases outside the gene matches: 16. Germline V gene lookup returns CDR1 DFQATT and CDR2 SNEGSKA (reference sequence). The CDR3 contains 18 residues. The CDR3: CSARDAVLGLAVSGTQYF. Here the CDR3 DNA reads TGCAGTGCTAGAGATGCTGTGCTGGGACTAGCGGTGAGCGGGACCCAGTACTTC.